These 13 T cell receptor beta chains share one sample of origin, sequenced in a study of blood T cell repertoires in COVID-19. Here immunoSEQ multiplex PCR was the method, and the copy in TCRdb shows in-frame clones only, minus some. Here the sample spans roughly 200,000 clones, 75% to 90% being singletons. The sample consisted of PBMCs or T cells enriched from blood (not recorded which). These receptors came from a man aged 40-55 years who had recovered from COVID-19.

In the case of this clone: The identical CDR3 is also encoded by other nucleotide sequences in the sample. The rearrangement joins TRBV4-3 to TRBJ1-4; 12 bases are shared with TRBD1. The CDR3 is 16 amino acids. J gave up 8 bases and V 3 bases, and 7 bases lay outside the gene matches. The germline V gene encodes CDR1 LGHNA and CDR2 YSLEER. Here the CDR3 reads CASSHAPGTGGEKLFF. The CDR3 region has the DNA TGCGCCAGCAGCCACGCACCAGGGACAGGGGGCGAAAAACTGTTTTTT.

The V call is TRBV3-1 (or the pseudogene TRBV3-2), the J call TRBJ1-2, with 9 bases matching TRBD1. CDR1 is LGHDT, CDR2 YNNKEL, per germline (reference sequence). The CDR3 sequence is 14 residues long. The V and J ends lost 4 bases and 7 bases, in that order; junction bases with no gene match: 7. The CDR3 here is CASSPGQGSGGYTF. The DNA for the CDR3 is TGTGCCAGCAGCCCGGGACAGGGTAGTGGTGGCTACACCTTC.

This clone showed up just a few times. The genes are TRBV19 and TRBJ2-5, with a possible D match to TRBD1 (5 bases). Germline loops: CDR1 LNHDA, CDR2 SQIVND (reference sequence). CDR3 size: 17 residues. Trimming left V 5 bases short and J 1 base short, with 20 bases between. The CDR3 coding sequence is TGTGCCAGTAGTGACCCCCAGGCAGGGATCCCCCAAGAGACCCAGTACTTC. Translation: CASSDPQAGIPQETQYF.

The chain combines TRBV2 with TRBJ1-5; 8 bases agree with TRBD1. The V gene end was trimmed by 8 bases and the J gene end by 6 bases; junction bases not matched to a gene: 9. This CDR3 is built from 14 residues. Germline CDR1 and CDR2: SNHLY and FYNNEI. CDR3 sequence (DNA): TGTGCCAGCTCTGGACAGGGTGGGAGTCAGCCCCAGCATTTT. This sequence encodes CASSGQGGSQPQHF.

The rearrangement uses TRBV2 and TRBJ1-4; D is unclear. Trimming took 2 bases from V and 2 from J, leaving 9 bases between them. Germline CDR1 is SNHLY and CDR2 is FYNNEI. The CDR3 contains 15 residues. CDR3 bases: TGTGCCAGCAGTGAAATCGCGATTACTAATGAAAAACTGTTTTTT. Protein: CASSEIAITNEKLFF. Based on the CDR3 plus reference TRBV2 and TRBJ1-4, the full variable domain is EPEVTQTPSHQVTQMGQEVILRCVPISNHLYFYWYRQILGQKVEFLVSFYNNEISEKSEIFDDQFSVERPDGSNFTLKIRSTKLEDSAMYFCASSEIAITNEKLFFGSGTQLSVL.

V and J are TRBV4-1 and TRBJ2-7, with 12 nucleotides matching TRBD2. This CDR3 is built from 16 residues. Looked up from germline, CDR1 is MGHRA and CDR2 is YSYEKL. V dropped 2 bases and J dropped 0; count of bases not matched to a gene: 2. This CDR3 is CASSQSTSGSSYEQYF. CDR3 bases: TGCGCCAGCAGCCAATCGACTAGCGGGAGCTCCTACGAGCAGTACTTC.

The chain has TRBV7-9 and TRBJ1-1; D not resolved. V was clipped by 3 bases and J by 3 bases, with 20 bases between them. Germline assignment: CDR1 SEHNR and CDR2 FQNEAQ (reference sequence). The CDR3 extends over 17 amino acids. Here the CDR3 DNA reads TGTGCCAGCAGCTTGTGGGGTGGCGGGGTGGCGGACACTGAAGCTTTCTTT. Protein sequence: CASSLWGGGVADTEAFF.

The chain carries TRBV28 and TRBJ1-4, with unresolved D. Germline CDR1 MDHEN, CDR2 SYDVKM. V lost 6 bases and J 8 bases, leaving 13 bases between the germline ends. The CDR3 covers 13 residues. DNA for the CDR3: TGTGCCAGCAGGCGACAAGATCGGGAAAAACTGTTTTTT. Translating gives CASRRQDREKLFF.

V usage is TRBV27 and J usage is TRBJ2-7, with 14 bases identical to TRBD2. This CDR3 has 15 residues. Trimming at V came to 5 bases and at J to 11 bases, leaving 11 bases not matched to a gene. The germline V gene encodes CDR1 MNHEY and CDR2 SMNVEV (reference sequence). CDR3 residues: CASSPSGTSGRGEYF. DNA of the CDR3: TGTGCCAGCAGTCCCTCCGGGACTAGCGGGAGAGGGGAGTACTTC.

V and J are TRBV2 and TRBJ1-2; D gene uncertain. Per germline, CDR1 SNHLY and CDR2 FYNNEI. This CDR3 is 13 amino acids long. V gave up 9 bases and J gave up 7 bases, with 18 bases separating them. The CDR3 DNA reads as TGTGCCAGTAACGCCGGGAGCTTCGGTGGCTACACCTTC. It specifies CASNAGSFGGYTF.

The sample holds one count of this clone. The CDR3 sequence is CASSSRRGTGANTEAFF. The CDR3 nucleotides read TGTGCCAGTAGTTCACGAAGGGGGACAGGGGCAAACACTGAAGCTTTCTTT. This chain links TRBV19 with TRBJ1-1, with 10 bases matching TRBD1. Germline trimming cut 5 bases from V and 2 bases from J; bases unmatched to any gene: 11. CDR1 is LNHDA and CDR2 is SQIVND in the germline V gene (reference sequence). The CDR3 consists of 17 residues.

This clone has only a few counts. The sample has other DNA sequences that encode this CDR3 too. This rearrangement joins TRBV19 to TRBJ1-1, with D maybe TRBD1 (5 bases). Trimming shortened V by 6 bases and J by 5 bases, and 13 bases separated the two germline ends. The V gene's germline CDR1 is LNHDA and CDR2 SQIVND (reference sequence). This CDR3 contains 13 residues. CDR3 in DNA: TGTGCCAGTAGCTTAGGGGCGAGAACTGAAGCTTTCTTT. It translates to CASSLGARTEAFF.

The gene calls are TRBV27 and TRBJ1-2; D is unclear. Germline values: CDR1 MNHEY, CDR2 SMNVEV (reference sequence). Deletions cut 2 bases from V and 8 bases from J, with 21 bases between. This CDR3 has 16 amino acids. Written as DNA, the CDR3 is TGTGCCAGCAGTTTAGTGTATGCCCCCGGGGAACGAGGCTACACCTTC. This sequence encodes CASSLVYAPGERGYTF.